This TCR beta chain was recorded in a study of regulatory T cells in long-lasting Graves disease. About this clonotype: Its antigen remains unknown.

Time point here: newly diagnosed GD, antithyroid drugs for less than 3 months. Isolated PBMC RNA provided the starting material for the TCR library. Building the TCR beta libraries relied on iRepertoire HTBI primers, and CDR3 regions underwent Arm-PCR. Each CDR3 protein gets one entry after TCRdb re-called the multiplex PCR reads with MiXCR. The repertoire holds under 300,000 distinct CDR3 sequences, with roughly 18% as singletons. Study results and caveats: Whereas new patients shared 966 public clonotypes, persistent patients shared more, at 2,500 to 3,500. Persistent Graves' patients showed a TCR diversity that was lower than that of newly diagnosed ones.

The sequenced sample was peripheral blood mononuclear cells (PBMCs), obtained at new diagnosis, from a patient treated with antithyroid drugs. This receptor was taken from a female donor with Graves disease.

CDR3 in DNA: TGTGCCATCTCGGCGCGGAGCTCCTACAATGAGCAGTTCTTC. Translating gives CAISARSSYNEQFF. The rearrangement uses TRBV10-3 and TRBJ2-1; D ambiguous. Deletions cut 8 bases from V and 0 bases from J, with 11 bases between. Per the germline V gene, CDR1 is ENHRY and CDR2 is SYGVKD. This CDR3 has 14 residues.